The present entry profiles one T cell receptor beta chain with its context. Sequencing was performed with immunoSEQ multiplex PCR; in TCRdb, only in-frame clones are kept and a portion is missing. The sample shows over 70,000 clones, more than 70% of them seen only once. This sample is part of a study of cytotoxic CD8 clonotypes in ibrutinib-treated CLL. The clonotype was recovered from a human donor with chronic lymphocytic leukemia. This material consisted of PBMCs, taken before ibrutinib treatment.

The CDR3, as DNA: TGTGCCAGCACCACGTTAGGGAGCTCCTACAATGAGCAGTTCTTC. Translating gives CASTTLGSSYNEQFF. V is TRBV7-2 and J is TRBJ2-1; weak D call: TRBD2 (5 bases). Trimming left V 7 bases short and J 0 bases short, with 13 bases between. This CDR3 is 15 amino acids long. Germline V gene data show CDR1 as SGHTA and CDR2 as FQGNSA.